This record concerns one TCR beta chain sequence. This CDR3 has 16 amino acids. V lost 7 bases and J lost 3, with 19 bases in between. CDR1 is LNHNV, CDR2 YYDKDF, per germline (reference sequence). The entry originates in a study of blood T cell repertoires in COVID-19. About the study: PBMCs, B-cell-depleted T cells, or T cells were the source of the cDNA or gDNA that made up the material.

Original data processing: From reference gene primer amplification, estimates of nucleated cell counts were derived. TCRdb keeps only in-frame clones here, not all; method: immunoSEQ multiplex PCR. Clone size and the V and J calls come from that table; the DNA yielded D and trimming. The top ten hold around 9.5% of the sample, which has a few hundred thousand clones, around 80% seen once. The sample was peripheral blood. The chain recombines TRBV15 with TRBJ1-5, with D possibly matching TRBD1 (6 bases). The TCR comes from a man aged 50 or older with active or convalescent COVID-19. CDR3 nucleotides: TGTGCCACCAACCTCGGGGGGCTCGGTGTCAATCAGCCCCAGCATTTT. Its translation: CATNLGGLGVNQPQHF.